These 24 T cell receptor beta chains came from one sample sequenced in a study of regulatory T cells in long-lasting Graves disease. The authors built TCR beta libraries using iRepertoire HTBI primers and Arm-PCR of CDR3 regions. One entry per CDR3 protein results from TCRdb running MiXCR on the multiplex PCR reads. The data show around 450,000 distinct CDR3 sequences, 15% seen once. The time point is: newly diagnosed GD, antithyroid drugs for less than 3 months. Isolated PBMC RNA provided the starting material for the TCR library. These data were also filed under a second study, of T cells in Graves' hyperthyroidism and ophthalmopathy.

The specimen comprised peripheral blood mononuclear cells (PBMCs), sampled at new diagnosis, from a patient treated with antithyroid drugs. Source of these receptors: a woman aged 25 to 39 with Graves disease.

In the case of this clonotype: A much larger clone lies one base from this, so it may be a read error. Here the CDR3 reads CASSQEGGGGEKLVF. The CDR3 DNA reads as TGTGCCAGCAGCCAAGAAGGCGGCGGAGGGGAAAAACTGGTTTTT. This sequence joins TRBV3-1 and TRBJ1-4; weak D call: TRBD1 (5 bases). The CDR3 runs 15 residues. CDR1 and CDR2 (germline): LGHDT, YNNKEL (reference sequence).

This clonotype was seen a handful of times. DNA for the CDR3: TGTGCCATCGCAGGAACAGACGAGCAGTACTTC. Protein sequence: CAIAGTDEQYF. The rearrangement uses TRBV10-3 and TRBJ2-7; D remains unclear. From germline, CDR1 is ENHRY and CDR2 SYGVKD. Trimming left V 8 bases short and J 5 bases short, with 10 bases between. The CDR3 has 11 residues.

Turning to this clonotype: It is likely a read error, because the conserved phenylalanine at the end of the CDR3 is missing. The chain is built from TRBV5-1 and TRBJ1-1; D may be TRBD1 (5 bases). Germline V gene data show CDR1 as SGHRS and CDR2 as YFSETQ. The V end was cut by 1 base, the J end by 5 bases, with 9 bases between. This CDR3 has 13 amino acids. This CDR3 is CASSLRGGTEAFS. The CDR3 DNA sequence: TGCGCCAGCAGCTTGCGGGGCGGGACTGAAGCTTTCTCT.

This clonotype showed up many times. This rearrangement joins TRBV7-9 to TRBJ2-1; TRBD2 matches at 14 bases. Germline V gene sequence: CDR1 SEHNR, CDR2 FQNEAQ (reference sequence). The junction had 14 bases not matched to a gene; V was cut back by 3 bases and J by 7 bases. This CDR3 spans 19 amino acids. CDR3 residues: CASSLRRTGTSGSRNEQFF. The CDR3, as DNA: TGTGCCAGCAGCTTGAGACGAACCGGGACTAGCGGGAGTAGGAATGAGCAGTTCTTC.

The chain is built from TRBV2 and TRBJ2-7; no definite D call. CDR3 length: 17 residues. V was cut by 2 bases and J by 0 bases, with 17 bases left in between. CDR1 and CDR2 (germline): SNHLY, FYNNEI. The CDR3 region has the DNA TGTGCCAGCAGTGAACCCCTTGAGATAGGGCTCTCCTACGAGCAGTACTTC. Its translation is CASSEPLEIGLSYEQYF. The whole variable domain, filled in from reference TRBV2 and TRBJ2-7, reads EPEVTQTPSHQVTQMGQEVILRCVPISNHLYFYWYRQILGQKVEFLVSFYNNEISEKSEIFDDQFSVERPDGSNFTLKIRSTKLEDSAMYFCASSEPLEIGLSYEQYFGPGTRLTVT.

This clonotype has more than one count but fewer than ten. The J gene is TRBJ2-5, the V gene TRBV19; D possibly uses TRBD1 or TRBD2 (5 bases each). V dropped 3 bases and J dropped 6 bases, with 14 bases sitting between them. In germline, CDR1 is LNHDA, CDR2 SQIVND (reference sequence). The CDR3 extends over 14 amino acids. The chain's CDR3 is CASSIGSEGKTQYF. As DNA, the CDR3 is TGTGCCAGTAGTATCGGTTCCGAGGGGAAGACCCAGTACTTC.

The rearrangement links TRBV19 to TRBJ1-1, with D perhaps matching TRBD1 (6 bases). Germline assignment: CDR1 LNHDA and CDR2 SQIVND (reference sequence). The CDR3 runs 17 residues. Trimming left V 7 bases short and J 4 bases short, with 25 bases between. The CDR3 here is CASKVLWTVGGVTEAFF. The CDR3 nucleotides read TGTGCCAGTAAAGTCCTTTGGACAGTCGGCGGGGTCACTGAAGCTTTCTTT.

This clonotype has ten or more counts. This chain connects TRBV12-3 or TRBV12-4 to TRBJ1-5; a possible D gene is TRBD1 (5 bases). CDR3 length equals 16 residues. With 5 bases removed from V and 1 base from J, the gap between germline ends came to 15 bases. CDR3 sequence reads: CASSPGQIFSNQPQHF. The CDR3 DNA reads TGTGCCAGCAGTCCCGGACAAATTTTCAGCAATCAGCCCCAGCATTTT.

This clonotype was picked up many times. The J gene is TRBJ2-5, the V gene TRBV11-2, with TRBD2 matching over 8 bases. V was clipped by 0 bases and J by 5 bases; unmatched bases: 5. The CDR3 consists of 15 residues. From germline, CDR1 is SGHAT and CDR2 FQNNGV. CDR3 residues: CASSLEAGVGETQYF. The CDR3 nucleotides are TGTGCCAGCAGCTTAGAAGCGGGAGTCGGGGAGACCCAGTACTTC.

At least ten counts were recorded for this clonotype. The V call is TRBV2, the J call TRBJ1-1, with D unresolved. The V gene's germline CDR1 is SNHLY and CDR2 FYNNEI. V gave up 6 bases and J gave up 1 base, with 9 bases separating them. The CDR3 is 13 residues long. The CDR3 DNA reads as TGTGCCAGCAGCTTCGGCCCGAACACTGAAGCTTTCTTT. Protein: CASSFGPNTEAFF.

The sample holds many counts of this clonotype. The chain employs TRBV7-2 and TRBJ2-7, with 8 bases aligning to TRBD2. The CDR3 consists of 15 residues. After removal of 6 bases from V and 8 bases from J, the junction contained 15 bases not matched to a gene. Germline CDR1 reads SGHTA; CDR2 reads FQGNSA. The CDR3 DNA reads TGTGCCAGCAGTAATGGGGGGACTAGAGGTCCGCAGCAGTACTTC. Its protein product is CASSNGGTRGPQQYF.

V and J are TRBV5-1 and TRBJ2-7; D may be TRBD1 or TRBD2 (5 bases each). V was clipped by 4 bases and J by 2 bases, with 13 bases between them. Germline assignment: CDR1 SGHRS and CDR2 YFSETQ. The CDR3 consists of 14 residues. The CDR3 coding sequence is TGCGCCAGCAGCACCGGGACCGTAGCCTACGAGCAGTACTTC. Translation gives CASSTGTVAYEQYF.

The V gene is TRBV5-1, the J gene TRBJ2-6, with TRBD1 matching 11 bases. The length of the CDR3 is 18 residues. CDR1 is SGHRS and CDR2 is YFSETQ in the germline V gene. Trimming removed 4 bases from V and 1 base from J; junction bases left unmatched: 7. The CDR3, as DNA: TGCGCCAGCAGCCCACCGGGACAGGGGGGTTCTGGGGCCAACGTCCTGACTTTC. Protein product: CASSPPGQGGSGANVLTF. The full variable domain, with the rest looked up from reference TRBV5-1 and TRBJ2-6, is KAGVTQTPRYLIKTRGQQVTLSCSPISGHRSVSWYQQTPGQGLQFLFEYFSETQRNKGNFPGRFSGRQFSNSRSEMNVSTLELGDSALYLCASSPPGQGGSGANVLTFGAGSRLTVL.

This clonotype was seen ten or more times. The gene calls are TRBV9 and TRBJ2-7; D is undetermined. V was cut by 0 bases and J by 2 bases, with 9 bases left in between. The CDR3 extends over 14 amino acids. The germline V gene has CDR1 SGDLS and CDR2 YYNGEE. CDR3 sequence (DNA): TGTGCCAGCAGCGTAGTAGCTACCACCTACGAGCAGTACTTC. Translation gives CASSVVATTYEQYF.

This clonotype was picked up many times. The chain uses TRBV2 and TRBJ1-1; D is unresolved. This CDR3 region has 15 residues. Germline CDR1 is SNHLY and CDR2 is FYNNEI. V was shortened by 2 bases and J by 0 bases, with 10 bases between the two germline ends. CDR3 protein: CASSENLAVNTEAFF. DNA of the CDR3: TGTGCCAGCAGTGAAAATCTGGCAGTGAACACTGAAGCTTTCTTT.

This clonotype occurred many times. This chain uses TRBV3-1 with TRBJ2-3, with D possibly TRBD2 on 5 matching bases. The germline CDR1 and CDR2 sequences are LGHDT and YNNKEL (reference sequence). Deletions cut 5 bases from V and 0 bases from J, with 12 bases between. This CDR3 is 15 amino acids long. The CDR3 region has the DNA TGTGCCAGCAGCGAGGAAGTAGCGAGCACAGATACGCAGTATTTT. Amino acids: CASSEEVASTDTQYF.

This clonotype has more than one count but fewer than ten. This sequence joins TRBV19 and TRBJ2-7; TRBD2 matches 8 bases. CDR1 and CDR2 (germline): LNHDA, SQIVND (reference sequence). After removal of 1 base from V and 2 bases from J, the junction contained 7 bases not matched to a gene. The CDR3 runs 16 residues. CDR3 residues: CASSIARGGTTYEQYF. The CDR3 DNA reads TGTGCCAGTAGTATAGCCCGGGGGGGGACGACCTACGAGCAGTACTTC. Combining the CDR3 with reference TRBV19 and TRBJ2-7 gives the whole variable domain DGGITQSPKYLFRKEGQNVTLSCEQNLNHDAMYWYRQDPGQGLRLIYYSQIVNDFQKGDIAEGYSVSREKKESFPLTVTSAQKNPTAFYLCASSIARGGTTYEQYFGPGTRLTVT.

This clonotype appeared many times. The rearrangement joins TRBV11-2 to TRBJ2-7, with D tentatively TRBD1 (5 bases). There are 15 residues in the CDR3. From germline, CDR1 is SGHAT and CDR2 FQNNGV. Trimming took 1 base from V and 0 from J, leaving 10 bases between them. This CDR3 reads CASSLGLGVSYEQYF. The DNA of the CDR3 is TGTGCCAGCAGCTTAGGGCTAGGGGTCTCCTACGAGCAGTACTTC.

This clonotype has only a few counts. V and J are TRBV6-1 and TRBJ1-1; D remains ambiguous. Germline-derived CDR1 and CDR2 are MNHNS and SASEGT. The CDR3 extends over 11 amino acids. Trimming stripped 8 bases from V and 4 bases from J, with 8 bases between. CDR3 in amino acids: CASGECTEAFF. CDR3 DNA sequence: TGTGCCAGCGGGGAGTGCACTGAAGCTTTCTTT.

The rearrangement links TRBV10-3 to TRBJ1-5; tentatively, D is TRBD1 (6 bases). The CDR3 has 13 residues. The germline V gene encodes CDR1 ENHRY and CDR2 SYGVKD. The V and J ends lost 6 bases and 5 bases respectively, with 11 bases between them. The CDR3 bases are TGTGCCATCAGAGACAGGTTCGATCAGCCCCAGCATTTT. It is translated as CAIRDRFDQPQHF.

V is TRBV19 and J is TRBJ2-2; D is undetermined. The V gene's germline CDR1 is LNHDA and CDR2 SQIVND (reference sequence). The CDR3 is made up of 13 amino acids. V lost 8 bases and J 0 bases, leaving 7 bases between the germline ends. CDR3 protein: CASQVPNTGELFF. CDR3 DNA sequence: TGTGCCAGTCAGGTTCCGAACACCGGGGAGCTGTTTTTT.

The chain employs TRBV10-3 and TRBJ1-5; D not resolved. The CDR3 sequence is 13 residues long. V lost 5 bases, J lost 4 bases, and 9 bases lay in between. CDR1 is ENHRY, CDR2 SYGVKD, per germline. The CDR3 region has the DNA TGTGCCATCAGTCGGACCGAAAATCAGCCCCAGCATTTT. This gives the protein CAISRTENQPQHF.

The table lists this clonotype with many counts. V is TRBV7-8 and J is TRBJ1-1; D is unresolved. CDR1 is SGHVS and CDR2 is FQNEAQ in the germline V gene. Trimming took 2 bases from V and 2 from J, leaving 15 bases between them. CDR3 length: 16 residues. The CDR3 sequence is CASSLRRWGTNTEAFF. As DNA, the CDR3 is TGTGCCAGCAGCTTAAGGCGGTGGGGAACCAACACTGAAGCTTTCTTT.

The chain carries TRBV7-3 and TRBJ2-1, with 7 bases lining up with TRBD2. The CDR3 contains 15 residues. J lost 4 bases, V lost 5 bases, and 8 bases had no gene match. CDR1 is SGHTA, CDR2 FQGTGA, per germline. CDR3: CASSRDGGIYNEQFF. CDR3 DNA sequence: TGTGCCAGCAGCCGGGACGGGGGGATTTACAATGAGCAGTTCTTC.